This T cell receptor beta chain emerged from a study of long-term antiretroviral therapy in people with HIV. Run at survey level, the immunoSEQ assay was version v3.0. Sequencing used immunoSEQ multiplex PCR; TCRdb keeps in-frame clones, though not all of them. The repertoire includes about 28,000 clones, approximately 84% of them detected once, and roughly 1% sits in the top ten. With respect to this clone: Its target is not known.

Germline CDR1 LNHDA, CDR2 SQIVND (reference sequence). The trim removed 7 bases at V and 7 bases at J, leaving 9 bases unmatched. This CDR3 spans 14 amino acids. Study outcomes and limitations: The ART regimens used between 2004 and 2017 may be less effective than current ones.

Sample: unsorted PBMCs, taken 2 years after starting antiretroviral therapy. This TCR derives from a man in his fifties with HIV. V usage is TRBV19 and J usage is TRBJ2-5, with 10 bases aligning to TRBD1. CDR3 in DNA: TGTGCCAGTAAAGGGCCGGGACAGGGGCGGACCCAGTACTTC. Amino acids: CASKGPGQGRTQYF.